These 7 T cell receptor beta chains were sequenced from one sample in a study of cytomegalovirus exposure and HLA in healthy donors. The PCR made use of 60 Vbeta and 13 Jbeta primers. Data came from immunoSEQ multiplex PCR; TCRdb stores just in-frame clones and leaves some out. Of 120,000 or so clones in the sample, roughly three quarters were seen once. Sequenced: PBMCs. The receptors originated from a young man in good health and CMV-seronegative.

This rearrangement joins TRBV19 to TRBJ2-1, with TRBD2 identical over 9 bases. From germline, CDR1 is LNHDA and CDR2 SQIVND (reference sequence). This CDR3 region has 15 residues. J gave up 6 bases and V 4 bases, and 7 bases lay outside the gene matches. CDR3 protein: CASSTGLALANEQFF. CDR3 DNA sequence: TGTGCCAGTAGTACGGGACTAGCCCTCGCCAATGAGCAGTTCTTC.

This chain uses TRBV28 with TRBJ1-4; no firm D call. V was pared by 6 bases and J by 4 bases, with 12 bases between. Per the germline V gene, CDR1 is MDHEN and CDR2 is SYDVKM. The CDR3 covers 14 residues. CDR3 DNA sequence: TGTGCCAGCAGGACGGGTGTCGTTAATGAAAAACTGTTTTTT. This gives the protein CASRTGVVNEKLFF.

CDR3 nucleotide sequence: TGTGCCAGTGTACTAGCGGGAGGAGCAGATACGCAGTATTTT. This encodes CASVLAGGADTQYF. This chain uses TRBV18 with TRBJ2-3; 12 nucleotides agree with TRBD2. The J segment lost 4 bases and the V segment lost 9 bases, leaving 5 bases of the junction unmatched. Germline V gene data show CDR1 as KGHSH and CDR2 as LQKENI. The CDR3 totals 14 residues. Based on the CDR3 plus reference TRBV18 and TRBJ2-3, the full variable domain is NAGVMQNPRHLVRRRGQEARLRCSPMKGHSHVYWYRQLPEEGLKFMVYLQKENIIDESGMPKERFSAEFPKEGPSILRIQQVVRGDSAAYFCASVLAGGADTQYFGPGTRLTVL.

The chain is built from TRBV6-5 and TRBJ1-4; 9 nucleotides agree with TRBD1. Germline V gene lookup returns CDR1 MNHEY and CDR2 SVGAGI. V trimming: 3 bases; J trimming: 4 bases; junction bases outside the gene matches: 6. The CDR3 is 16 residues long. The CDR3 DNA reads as TGTGCCAGCAGTTATCAGGGGGACAGGGTTAATGAAAAACTGTTTTTT. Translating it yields CASSYQGDRVNEKLFF.

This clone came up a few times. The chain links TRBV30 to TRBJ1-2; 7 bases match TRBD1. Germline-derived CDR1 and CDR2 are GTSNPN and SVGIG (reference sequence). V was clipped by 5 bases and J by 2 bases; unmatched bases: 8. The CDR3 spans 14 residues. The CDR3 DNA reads TGTGCCTGGGTCAGGAGGGGGCTAAACTATGGCTACACCTTC. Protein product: CAWVRRGLNYGYTF.

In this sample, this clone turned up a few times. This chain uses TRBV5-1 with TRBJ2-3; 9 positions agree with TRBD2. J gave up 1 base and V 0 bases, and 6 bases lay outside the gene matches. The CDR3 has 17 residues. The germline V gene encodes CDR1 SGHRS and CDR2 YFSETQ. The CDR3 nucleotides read TGCGCCAGCAGCTTGGGGGGTAGCGGGAGTCGCACAGATACGCAGTATTTT. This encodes CASSLGGSGSRTDTQYF.

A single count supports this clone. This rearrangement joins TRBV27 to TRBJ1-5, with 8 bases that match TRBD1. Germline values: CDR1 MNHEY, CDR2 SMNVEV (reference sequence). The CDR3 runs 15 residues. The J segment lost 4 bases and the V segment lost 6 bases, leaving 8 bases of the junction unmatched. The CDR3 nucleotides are TGTGCCAGCAGCCACACGACAGGGGAAAATCAGCCCCAGCATTTT. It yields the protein CASSHTTGENQPQHF.